A selection of T cell receptor beta chains follows, all from one sample in a study of identifying expanded T cells in peripheral blood. Profiled with immunoSEQ multiplex PCR; TCRdb holds only in-frame clones, not every one. The table has about 85,000 clones, approximately 90% seen once. The sample comprised blood. The receptors derive from a person aged 18-69 years in good health. Both conserved end residues are part of each CDR3. A D gene is named only where the DNA matches it firmly. Only part of the rows carry a size: once, few, many, or a class if the clone is expanded.

v_gene: TRBV4-3
d_gene: TRBD1
j_gene: TRBJ1-2
abundance: .
CDR3aa: CASSQGPVSGQVYGYTF
CDR3nt: TGCGCCAGCAGCCAAGGGCCGGTTTCGGGACAGGTCTATGGCTACACCTTC

v_gene: TRBV5-6
d_gene: .
j_gene: TRBJ2-7
abundance: .
CDR3aa: CASSLGAGSYEQYF
CDR3nt: TGTGCCAGCAGCTTGGGGGCGGGATCCTACGAGCAGTACTTC

v_gene: TRBV4-1
d_gene: TRBD2
j_gene: TRBJ2-7
abundance: .
CDR3aa: CASSQEQAGFYEQYF
CDR3nt: TGCGCCAGCAGCCAAGAACAAGCGGGGTTTTACGAGCAGTACTTC

v_gene: TRBV5-4
d_gene: TRBD1
j_gene: TRBJ1-4
abundance: .
CDR3aa: CASSSQTGENEKLFF
CDR3nt: TGTGCCAGCAGCTCCCAGACAGGGGAAAATGAAAAACTGTTTTTT

v_gene: TRBV6-5
d_gene: .
j_gene: TRBJ1-3
abundance: .
CDR3aa: CASSYLAGSGNTIYF
CDR3nt: TGTGCCAGCAGTTACTTAGCCGGGTCTGGAAACACCATATATTTT

v_gene: TRBV5-5
d_gene: .
j_gene: TRBJ1-5
abundance: .
CDR3aa: CASSRDQGTYQPQHF
CDR3nt: TGTGCCAGCAGCCGGGACCAGGGAACATATCAGCCCCAGCATTTT

v_gene: TRBV6-1
d_gene: .
j_gene: TRBJ2-7
abundance: .
CDR3aa: CASSWGASSEQYF
CDR3nt: TGTGCCAGCAGTTGGGGGGCATCAAGCGAGCAGTACTTC

v_gene: TRBV5-1
d_gene: TRBD1
j_gene: TRBJ2-3
abundance: .
CDR3aa: CASSLEGRAGGIDTQYF
CDR3nt: TGCGCCAGCAGCTTGGAGGGTCGGGCAGGGGGAATAGATACGCAGTATTTT

v_gene: TRBV25-1
d_gene: .
j_gene: TRBJ1-4
abundance: .
CDR3aa: CASSEMTGYNEKLFF
CDR3nt: TGTGCCAGCAGTGAGATGACAGGCTATAATGAAAAACTGTTTTTT

v_gene: TRBV7-2
d_gene: .
j_gene: TRBJ1-1
abundance: once
CDR3aa: CASSLVFSGAGTEAFF
CDR3nt: TGTGCCAGCAGCTTAGTCTTCTCAGGGGCGGGCACTGAAGCTTTCTTT

v_gene: TRBV19
d_gene: .
j_gene: TRBJ1-5
abundance: .
CDR3aa: CASTLTGPYYSNQPQHF
CDR3nt: TGTGCCAGTACCCTGACGGGGCCATATTATAGCAATCAGCCCCAGCATTTT

v_gene: TRBV5-8
d_gene: .
j_gene: TRBJ2-5
abundance: .
CDR3aa: CASSPPGAGETQYF
CDR3nt: TGTGCCAGCAGCCCACCAGGGGCGGGCGAGACCCAGTACTTC

v_gene: TRBV27
d_gene: .
j_gene: TRBJ1-1
abundance: .
CDR3aa: CASSFAAWGTEAFF
CDR3nt: TGTGCCAGCAGTTTCGCAGCCTGGGGCACTGAAGCTTTCTTT

v_gene: TRBV7-8
d_gene: .
j_gene: TRBJ1-6
abundance: few
CDR3aa: CASSKDYNSPLHF
CDR3nt: TGTGCCAGCAGCAAAGACTATAATTCACCCCTCCACTTT

v_gene: TRBV29-1
d_gene: .
j_gene: TRBJ2-3
abundance: .
CDR3aa: CSVKGTNTDTQYF
CDR3nt: TGCAGCGTTAAGGGCACCAACACAGATACGCAGTATTTT

v_gene: TRBV2
d_gene: .
j_gene: TRBJ1-2
abundance: .
CDR3aa: CASSERQGSYGYTF
CDR3nt: TGTGCCAGCAGTGAGAGGCAGGGAAGCTATGGCTACACCTTC

v_gene: TRBV9
d_gene: .
j_gene: TRBJ2-7
abundance: .
CDR3aa: CASSVGDGPGEQYF
CDR3nt: TGTGCCAGCAGCGTAGGTGATGGACCGGGCGAGCAGTACTTC

v_gene: TRBV4-3
d_gene: .
j_gene: TRBJ2-4
abundance: .
CDR3aa: CASSQDRGNIQYF
CDR3nt: TGCGCCAGCAGCCAAGATAGGGGGAACATTCAGTACTTC

v_gene: TRBV4-3
d_gene: .
j_gene: TRBJ1-5
abundance: .
CDR3aa: CASSQGLGFNQPQHF
CDR3nt: TGCGCCAGCAGCCAAGGTCTCGGTTTTAATCAGCCCCAGCATTTT

v_gene: TRBV9
d_gene: .
j_gene: TRBJ1-4
abundance: .
CDR3aa: CASSTQGGTNEKLFF
CDR3nt: TGTGCCAGCAGCACCCAGGGAGGAACTAATGAAAAACTGTTTTTT

v_gene: TRBV9
d_gene: .
j_gene: TRBJ2-1
abundance: .
CDR3aa: CASSVRQGGYNEQFF
CDR3nt: TGTGCCAGCAGCGTTAGACAGGGAGGCTACAATGAGCAGTTCTTC

v_gene: TRBV16
d_gene: .
j_gene: TRBJ1-2
abundance: .
CDR3aa: CASSPLRTGTNYGYTF
CDR3nt: TGTGCCAGCAGCCCCTTGAGGACGGGAACTAACTATGGCTACACCTTC

v_gene: TRBV5-4
d_gene: .
j_gene: TRBJ1-2
abundance: .
CDR3aa: CASSSEKQGLYGYTF
CDR3nt: TGTGCCAGCAGCTCGGAGAAACAGGGCTTATATGGCTACACCTTC

v_gene: TRBV18
d_gene: .
j_gene: TRBJ1-1
abundance: .
CDR3aa: CASSPKGLVNTEAFF
CDR3nt: TGTGCCAGCTCACCGAAGGGGCTGGTGAACACTGAAGCTTTCTTT

v_gene: TRBV5-1
d_gene: .
j_gene: TRBJ2-2
abundance: .
CDR3aa: CASSSGPRLNTGELFF
CDR3nt: TGCGCCAGCAGCTCCGGTCCACGGCTAAACACCGGGGAGCTGTTTTTT

v_gene: TRBV15
d_gene: .
j_gene: TRBJ2-5
abundance: .
CDR3aa: CATSRDSNQGTQYF
CDR3nt: TGTGCCACCAGCAGGGACAGTAACCAAGGGACCCAGTACTTC

v_gene: TRBV5-5
d_gene: TRBD2
j_gene: TRBJ2-3
abundance: .
CDR3aa: CASSWGRDYNADTQYF
CDR3nt: TGTGCCAGCAGCTGGGGCCGGGACTACAATGCAGATACGCAGTATTTT

v_gene: TRBV27
d_gene: .
j_gene: TRBJ2-7
abundance: .
CDR3aa: CASSLGWTRDPSYEQYF
CDR3nt: TGTGCCAGCAGCCTAGGGTGGACCCGGGACCCCTCCTACGAGCAGTACTTC

v_gene: TRBV29-1
d_gene: TRBD1
j_gene: TRBJ2-3
abundance: .
CDR3aa: CSVAGQGSTDTQYF
CDR3nt: TGCAGCGTTGCCGGACAGGGGAGCACAGATACGCAGTATTTT

v_gene: TRBV27
d_gene: TRBD2
j_gene: TRBJ2-7
abundance: .
CDR3aa: CASSSRTSGGWEQYF
CDR3nt: TGTGCCAGCAGTTCTCGGACTAGCGGGGGTTGGGAGCAGTACTTC